This T cell receptor beta chain is from a study of T cell responses to AZD1222 COVID-19 vaccine (dated by TCRdb to 2020 to 2023). For context, the study as a whole: TCR sequencing was performed for 230 to 250 trial participants, of whom some 200 were given two doses of AZD1222 and some 26 were given two doses of MenACWY control vaccine. Enrollment into the trials was organized by age into subgroups of 18-55, 56-69 and 70-plus years, and those subgroups contained around 150, 28 and 57 TCR-sequenced participants, respectively.

This specimen's time point label, interpreted: about 28 days (+/-7) after the second vaccine dose. Because spike-specific TCR depth and breadth did not differ between the two schedules, AZD1222 recipients who got a second dose at roughly 4 weeks were pooled with those who got a second dose at roughly 12 weeks. Vaccinee samples came from UK trials COV001 and COV002, including a single-blind randomized controlled phase 2/3 trial of AZD1222 (ChAdOx1 nCoV-19) in healthy adults. Trial participant PBMC samples were collected at day 0 and day 28 after the second dose for TCRbeta chain sequencing. V drops 4 bases and J drops 0 bases, leaving 10 bases in between. Sequences LGHDT (CDR1) and YNNKEL (CDR2) are obtained from the germline V gene (reference sequence). Spanning cysteine to phenylalanine, the CDR3 consists of 15 amino acids. Only the CDR3 DNA stays, 45 bases, in frame from base 1. The CDR3 regions of human TCRbeta chains were analyzed by immunosequencing. In the source study's methods: TCRs in the repertoires were matched against a reference library of SARS-CoV-2-specific TCRs that had been generated with the MIRA antigen-specificity platform. Breadth was defined as the fraction of unique TCRs that were SARS-CoV-2-associated. Depth was defined as the fraction of total T cells that were SARS-CoV-2-associated. Each spike-specific TCR was assigned to its reactive spike region and to a CD4 or CD8 class using the MIRA data. Log10-transformed breadth and depth values were compared by one-way ANOVA with Sidak's multiple comparisons tests. TCRdb stores this immuneACCESS table with in-frame sequences only. Part of the clones is absent; in the studies checked, under half of the shortfall reflects unresolved V genes, and no reason is known for the rest. For V, J and clone size, that table is used; D and trimming come from the DNA. In this sample the table shows around 130,000 clones, approximately 90% of which occur a single time. The ten largest clones add up to 3.5% to 4.5% of the sample.

To note about this clone: This receptor's antigen is unknown. Per-base qualities were not stored, and no clone one base away is much larger.

Results and caveats for the whole study, not just this receptor: Participants were mostly white British, with more females than males. The authors suggested clonal diversity may have been underestimated. Reportedly, close to half of the unique spike-specific TCRs recognized epitopes lying outside the regions that are mutated in the B.1.351 and B.1.1.7 variants. Vaccine-associated CD4 TCRs spanned the whole spike protein, with dominant responses in regions 160-218 and 743-854. After two AZD1222 doses, spike-specific TCR breadth and depth were significantly higher than at day 0 and than in MenACWY recipients. Conclusions about previously exposed vaccinees are limited because only a handful of AZD1222 recipients were SARS-CoV-2 seropositive at baseline. Because no day 14 peak-response samples were available, the repertoires could be characterized only after the peak T cell response. In the small 56-69-year group, the increase in depth fell short of significance, most likely because of low power.

Sequenced here: peripheral blood, sampled 28 days after the second AZD1222 dose. The receptor chain draws on TRBV3-1 (or the pseudogene TRBV3-2) and TRBJ1-3, with the D gene not confidently named. The receptor was isolated from an adult who received the AZD1222 COVID-19 vaccine. CDR3 region: CASSLSPGSGNTIYF. In nucleotides, the sequence is TGTGCCAGCAGCCTAAGTCCGGGCTCTGGAAACACCATATATTTT.